This T cell receptor (beta chain) was obtained from a study of cytomegalovirus exposure and HLA in healthy donors. For this clone: What it binds is not known.

In germline, CDR1 is SGHTA, CDR2 FQGNSA. V lost 5 bases and J lost 5; bases outside the gene matches: 12. This CDR3 spans 15 amino acids. PCR amplification relied on 60 Vbeta primers (plus 13 Jbeta primers). The protocol was immunoSEQ multiplex PCR, while the TCRdb copy is restricted to in-frame clones and leaves out a portion. The table records 240,000 or so clones, roughly 87% of them present only once. Study-wide findings and caveats: A few of the chains that were CMV-associated were confirmed in vitro to be specific for CMV antigens. The listing of roughly 160 TCR beta chains classed them as cytomegalovirus-associated. Across donors, presence/absence analyses took sequencing depth to be roughly uniform.

The chain has TRBV7-2 and TRBJ2-7; 7 positions agree with TRBD1. The sequence came from a woman aged 40 to 55 in good health and CMV-seropositive. The sequencing sample was made of PBMCs. This CDR3 reads CASSPEGARVHEQYF. CDR3 DNA: TGTGCCAGCAGCCCAGAGGGGGCTAGAGTTCACGAGCAGTACTTC.